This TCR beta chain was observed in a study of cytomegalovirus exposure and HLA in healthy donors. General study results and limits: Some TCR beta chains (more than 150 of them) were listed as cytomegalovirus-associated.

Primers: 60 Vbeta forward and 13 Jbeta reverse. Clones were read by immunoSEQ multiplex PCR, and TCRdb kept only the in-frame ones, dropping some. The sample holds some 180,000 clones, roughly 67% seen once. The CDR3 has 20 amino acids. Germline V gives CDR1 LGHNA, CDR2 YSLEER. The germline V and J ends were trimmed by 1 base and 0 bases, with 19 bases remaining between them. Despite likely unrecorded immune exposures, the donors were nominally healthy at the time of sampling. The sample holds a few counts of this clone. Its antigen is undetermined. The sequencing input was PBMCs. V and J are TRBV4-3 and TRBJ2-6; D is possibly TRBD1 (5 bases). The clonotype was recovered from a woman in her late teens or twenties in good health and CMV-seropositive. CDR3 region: CASSQVPQASGSSGANVLTF. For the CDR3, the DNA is TGCGCCAGCAGCCAAGTGCCACAGGCCTCAGGGTCCTCTGGGGCCAACGTCCTGACTTTC.